A selection of T cell receptor beta chains follows, all from one sample in a study of blood T cell repertoires in COVID-19. Produced via immunoSEQ multiplex PCR; TCRdb's table is partial and in-frame only. The table lists about 100,000 clones, less than 90% of them singletons, with about 6.9% in the top ten. The sample consisted of peripheral blood. These receptors originate from a man aged 30 to 45 in a cohort sampled during active COVID-19. The CDR3 runs from the conserved cysteine through the conserved F or W. The D gene is left open where the match is weak. The listing skips clone size in some rows; elsewhere it reads once, few, many or a size class.

.,.,TRBV5-5,TRBJ1-1,CASSFRGSSTEAFF,TGTGCCAGCAGCTTCAGGGGAAGTTCGACTGAAGCTTTCTTT
.,.,TRBV4-2,TRBJ2-5,CASSQGLLGKETQYF,TGTGCCAGCAGCCAAGGACTACTCGGGAAAGAGACCCAGTACTTC
.,.,TRBV7-9,TRBJ1-3,CASSLALRVSGNTIYF,TGTGCCAGCAGCTTAGCATTGAGGGTGTCTGGAAACACCATATATTTT
.,.,TRBV7-2,TRBJ2-3,CASSGGGGKDTQYF,TGTGCCAGCAGTGGGGGGGGCGGGAAAGATACGCAGTATTTT
.,.,TRBV28,TRBJ2-3,CASSVTTSTDTQYF,TGTGCCAGCAGTGTGACTACAAGCACAGATACGCAGTATTTT
.,.,TRBV5-4,TRBJ2-1,CASSLGDKRNEQFF,TGTGCCAGCAGCTTGGGGGACAAGCGGAATGAGCAGTTCTTC
.,.,TRBV10-1,TRBJ2-7,CASSEYAVVGAPYEQYF,TGCGCCAGCAGTGAGTACGCGGTGGTTGGGGCCCCCTACGAGCAGTACTTC
.,TRBD2,TRBV5-4,TRBJ2-2,CASSNGGLAGEAGELFF,TGTGCCAGCTCAAACGGGGGGCTAGCGGGGGAGGCCGGGGAGCTGTTTTTT
.,.,TRBV7-9,TRBJ1-4,CASSLLTASMTEKLFF,TGTGCCAGCAGCCTCCTGACAGCATCAATGACCGAAAAACTGTTTTTT
.,.,TRBV30,TRBJ1-1,CAWRNTGKDEAFF,TGTGCCTGGAGGAACACAGGGAAGGATGAAGCTTTCTTT
.,.,TRBV19,TRBJ1-2,CASSKGVSGYTF,TGTGCCAGTAGTAAGGGGGTGAGTGGCTACACCTTC
.,TRBD2,TRBV11-2,TRBJ2-5,CASSFWASGGAGYQETQYF,TGTGCCAGCAGCTTCTGGGCTAGCGGGGGGGCCGGGTACCAAGAGACCCAGTACTTC
.,TRBD1,TRBV6-5,TRBJ1-2,CASSLQGDGYTF,TGTGCCAGCAGCTTACAGGGGGATGGCTACACCTTC
.,.,TRBV5-4,TRBJ1-2,CASSLGGALYGYTF,TGTGCCAGCAGCTTGGGAGGAGCCCTCTATGGCTACACCTTC
.,.,TRBV9,TRBJ2-3,CASSVGGAATDTQYF,TGTGCCAGCAGCGTAGGAGGCGCTGCTACAGATACGCAGTATTTT
.,.,TRBV7-6,TRBJ1-1,CASSQTTVLGTEAFF,TGTGCCAGCAGCCAGACGACAGTTCTGGGGACTGAAGCTTTCTTT
.,.,TRBV6-5,TRBJ2-7,CASSYFSPGTYEQYF,TGTGCCAGCAGTTACTTTTCGCCGGGAACCTACGAGCAGTACTTC
.,.,TRBV28,TRBJ1-1,CASRSQNTEAFF,TGTGCCAGCAGATCACAGAACACTGAAGCTTTCTTT
.,.,TRBV5-8,TRBJ1-6,CASSPWAQGYNSPLHF,TGTGCCAGCAGCCCCTGGGCCCAAGGCTACAATTCACCCCTCCACTTT
.,.,TRBV7-3,TRBJ2-3,CASSLTGGDTQYF,TGTGCCAGCAGCTTAACGGGGGGAGATACGCAGTATTTT
.,TRBD1,TRBV5-1,TRBJ1-2,CASSLSADRDVGYTF,TGCGCCAGCAGCTTGAGCGCTGACAGGGACGTTGGCTACACCTTC
.,TRBD2,TRBV6-5,TRBJ2-3,CASTRAGVDGDTQYF,TGTGCCAGCACCCGAGCGGGGGTCGACGGAGATACGCAGTATTTT
few,.,TRBV27,TRBJ1-5,CASRGTAGQPQHF,TGTGCCAGCAGGGGAACCGCGGGCCAGCCCCAGCATTTT
.,.,TRBV6-5,TRBJ1-1,CASSYGGANTEAFF,TGTGCCAGCAGTTACGGAGGGGCTAACACTGAAGCTTTCTTT
.,.,TRBV5-1,TRBJ1-1,CASSFGGPGTEAFF,TGCGCCAGCAGCTTCGGCGGGCCCGGCACTGAAGCTTTCTTT
.,TRBD2,TRBV30,TRBJ2-5,CASAGGFRETQYF,TGTGCCTCGGCGGGGGGGTTCCGGGAGACCCAGTACTTC
.,.,TRBV5-1,TRBJ2-7,CASSWSGSSYEQYF,TGCGCCAGCAGCTGGAGTGGGAGCTCCTACGAGCAGTACTTC
.,.,TRBV6-1,TRBJ1-5,CASSDRANSNQPQHF,TGTGCCAGCAGTGACCGAGCTAATAGCAATCAGCCCCAGCATTTT
few,.,TRBV5-4,TRBJ2-3,CASSLGEVHTDTQYF,TGTGCCAGCAGCTTGGGGGAGGTCCACACAGATACGCAGTATTTT
.,.,TRBV5-4,TRBJ1-1,CASRGGQNTEAFF,TGTGCCAGCAGGGGGGGGCAGAACACTGAAGCTTTCTTT
few,.,TRBV5-4,TRBJ1-2,CASSSPTGYNYGYTF,TGTGCCAGCAGCTCGCCGACGGGATATAACTATGGCTACACCTTC
.,.,TRBV2,TRBJ2-1,CASSEGAREVNEQFF,TGTGCCAGCAGTGAAGGAGCGAGGGAGGTCAATGAGCAGTTCTTC
.,TRBD1,TRBV29-1,TRBJ2-7,CSVADRGRSYEQYF,TGCAGCGTGGCCGACAGGGGCCGCTCCTACGAGCAGTACTTC
.,.,TRBV19,TRBJ1-3,CASAGKNTIYF,TGTGCCAGTGCAGGGAAGAACACCATATATTTT
.,TRBD1,TRBV10-2,TRBJ2-7,CASSEFGRGQDGQYF,TGCGCCAGCAGTGAGTTTGGCAGGGGGCAAGATGGGCAGTACTTC
.,.,TRBV9,TRBJ2-2,CASSVAYVGELFF,TGTGCCAGCAGCGTAGCTTATGTCGGGGAGCTGTTTTTT
.,TRBD2,TRBV5-4,TRBJ2-7,CASSLELAGGTAPKF,TGTGCCAGCAGCTTGGAGCTCGCGGGGGGGACAGCTCCGAAGTTC
once,.,TRBV2,TRBJ2-3,CASSEPALGASVTQYF,TGTGCCAGCAGTGAACCCGCTCTAGGGGCTTCGGTTACGCAGTATTTT
.,TRBD2,TRBV18,TRBJ2-3,CASSPRRLAGETSTDTQYF,TGTGCCAGCTCACCACGGAGGCTAGCGGGGGAAACTAGCACAGATACGCAGTATTTT